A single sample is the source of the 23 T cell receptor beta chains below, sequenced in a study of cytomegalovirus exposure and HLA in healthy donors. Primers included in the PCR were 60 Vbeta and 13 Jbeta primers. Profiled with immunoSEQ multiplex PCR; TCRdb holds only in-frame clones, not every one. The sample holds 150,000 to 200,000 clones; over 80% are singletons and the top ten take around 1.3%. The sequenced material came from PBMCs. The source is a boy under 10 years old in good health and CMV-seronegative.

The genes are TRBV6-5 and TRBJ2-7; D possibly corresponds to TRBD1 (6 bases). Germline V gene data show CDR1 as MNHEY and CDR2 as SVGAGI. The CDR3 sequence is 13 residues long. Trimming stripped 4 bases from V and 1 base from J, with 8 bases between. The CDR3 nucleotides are TGTGCCAGCAGTTCGGGACAATCCTACGAGCAGTACTTC. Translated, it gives CASSSGQSYEQYF.

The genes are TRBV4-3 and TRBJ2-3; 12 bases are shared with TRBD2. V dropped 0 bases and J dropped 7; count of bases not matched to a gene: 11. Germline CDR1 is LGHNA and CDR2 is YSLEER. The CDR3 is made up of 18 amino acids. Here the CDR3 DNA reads TGCGCCAGCAGCCAAGACAGACTAGCGGGGGCCGGGGGAAATACGCAGTATTTT. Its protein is CASSQDRLAGAGGNTQYF.

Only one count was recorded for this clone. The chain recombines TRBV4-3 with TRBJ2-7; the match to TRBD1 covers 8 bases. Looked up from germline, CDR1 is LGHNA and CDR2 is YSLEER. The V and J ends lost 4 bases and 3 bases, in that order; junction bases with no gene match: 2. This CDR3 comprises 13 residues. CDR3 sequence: CASSRGQGYEQYF. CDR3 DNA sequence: TGCGCCAGCAGCCGCGGACAGGGCTACGAGCAGTACTTC.

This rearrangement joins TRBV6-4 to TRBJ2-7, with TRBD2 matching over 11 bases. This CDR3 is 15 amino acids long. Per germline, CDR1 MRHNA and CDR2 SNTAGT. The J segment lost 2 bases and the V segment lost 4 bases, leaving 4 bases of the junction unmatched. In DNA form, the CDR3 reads TGTGCCAGCAGTGGGGGACTAGCGGAACCCTACGAGCAGTACTTC. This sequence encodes CASSGGLAEPYEQYF.

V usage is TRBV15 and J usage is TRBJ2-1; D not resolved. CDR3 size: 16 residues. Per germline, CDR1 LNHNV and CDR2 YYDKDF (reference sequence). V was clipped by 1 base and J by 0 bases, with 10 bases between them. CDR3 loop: CATSRVRGSSYNEQFF. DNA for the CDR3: TGTGCCACCAGCAGAGTACGCGGCAGCTCCTACAATGAGCAGTTCTTC.

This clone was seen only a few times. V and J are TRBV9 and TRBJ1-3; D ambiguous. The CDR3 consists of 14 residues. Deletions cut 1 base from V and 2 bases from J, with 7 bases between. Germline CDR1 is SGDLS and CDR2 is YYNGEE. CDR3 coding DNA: TGTGCCAGCAGCGTACAGACACCTGGAAACACCATATATTTT. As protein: CASSVQTPGNTIYF.

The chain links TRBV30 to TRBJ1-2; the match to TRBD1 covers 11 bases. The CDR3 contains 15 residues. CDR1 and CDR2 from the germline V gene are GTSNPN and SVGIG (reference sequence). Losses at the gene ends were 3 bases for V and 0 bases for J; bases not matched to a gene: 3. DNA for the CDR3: TGTGCCTGGAGGGACAGGGGGCGGTCTAACTATGGCTACACCTTC. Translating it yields CAWRDRGRSNYGYTF.

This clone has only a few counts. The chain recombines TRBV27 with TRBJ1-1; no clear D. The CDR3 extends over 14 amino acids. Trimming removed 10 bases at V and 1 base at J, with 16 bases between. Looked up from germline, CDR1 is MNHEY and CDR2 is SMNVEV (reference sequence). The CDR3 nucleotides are TGTGCCACCCGAGGGCCGGGTTGGAACACTGAAGCTTTCTTT. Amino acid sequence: CATRGPGWNTEAFF.

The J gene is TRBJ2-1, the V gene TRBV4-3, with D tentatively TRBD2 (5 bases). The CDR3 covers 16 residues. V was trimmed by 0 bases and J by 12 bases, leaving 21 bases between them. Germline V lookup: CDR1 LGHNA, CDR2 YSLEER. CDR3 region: CASSQDSSGPTMVQFF. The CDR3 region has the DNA TGCGCCAGCAGCCAAGACTCCAGCGGACCCACAATGGTGCAGTTCTTC.

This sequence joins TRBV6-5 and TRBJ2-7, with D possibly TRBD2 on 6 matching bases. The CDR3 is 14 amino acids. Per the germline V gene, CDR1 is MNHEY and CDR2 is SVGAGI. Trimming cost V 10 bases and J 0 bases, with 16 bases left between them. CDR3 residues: CATSDGPSSYEQYF. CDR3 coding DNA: TGTGCCACTAGCGACGGACCGAGCTCCTACGAGCAGTACTTC.

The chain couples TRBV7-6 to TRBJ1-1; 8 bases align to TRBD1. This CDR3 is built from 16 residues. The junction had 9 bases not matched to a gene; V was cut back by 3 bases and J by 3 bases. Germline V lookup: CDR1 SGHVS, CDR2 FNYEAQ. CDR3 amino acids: CASSFGSLTGDTEAFF. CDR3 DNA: TGTGCCAGCAGCTTCGGCTCCTTGACAGGGGACACTGAAGCTTTCTTT. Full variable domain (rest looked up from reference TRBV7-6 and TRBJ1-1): GAGVSQSPRYKVTKRGQDVALRCDPISGHVSLYWYRQALGQGPEFLTYFNYEAQQDKSGLPNDRFSAERPEGSISTLTIQRTEQRDSAMYRCASSFGSLTGDTEAFFGQGTRLTVV.

The chain's CDR3 is CASSSIAGGTGELFF. DNA of the CDR3: TGTGCCAGCAGCTCAATAGCGGGAGGCACCGGGGAGCTGTTTTTT. The J gene is TRBJ2-2, the V gene TRBV11-2; the match to TRBD2 covers 10 bases. Looked up from germline, CDR1 is SGHAT and CDR2 is FQNNGV. J lost 4 bases, V lost 4 bases, and 3 bases had no gene match. The CDR3 spans 15 residues.

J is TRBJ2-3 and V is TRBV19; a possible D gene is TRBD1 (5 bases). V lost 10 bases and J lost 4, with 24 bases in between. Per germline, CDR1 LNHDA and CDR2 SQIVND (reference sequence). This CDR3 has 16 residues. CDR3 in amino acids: CATSGNLGPNPDTQYF. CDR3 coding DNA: TGTGCCACCTCAGGGAATCTCGGGCCGAACCCAGATACGCAGTATTTT. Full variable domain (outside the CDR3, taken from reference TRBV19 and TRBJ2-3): DGGITQSPKYLFRKEGQNVTLSCEQNLNHDAMYWYRQDPGQGLRLIYYSQIVNDFQKGDIAEGYSVSREKKESFPLTVTSAQKNPTAFYLCATSGNLGPNPDTQYFGPGTRLTVL.

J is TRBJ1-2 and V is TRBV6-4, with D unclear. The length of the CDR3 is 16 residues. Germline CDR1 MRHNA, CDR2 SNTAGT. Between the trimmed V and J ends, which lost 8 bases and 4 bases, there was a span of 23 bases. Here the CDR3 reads CASSPVGLGGPYGYTF. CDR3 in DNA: TGTGCCAGCTCCCCCGTCGGTCTCGGAGGACCCTATGGCTACACCTTC.

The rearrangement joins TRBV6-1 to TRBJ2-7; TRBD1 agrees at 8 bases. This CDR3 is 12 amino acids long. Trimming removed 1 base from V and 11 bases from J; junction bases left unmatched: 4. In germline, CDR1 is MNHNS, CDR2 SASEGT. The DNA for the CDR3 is TGTGCCAGCAGTGAAGGTCCGACAGGGGAGTACTTC. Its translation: CASSEGPTGEYF.

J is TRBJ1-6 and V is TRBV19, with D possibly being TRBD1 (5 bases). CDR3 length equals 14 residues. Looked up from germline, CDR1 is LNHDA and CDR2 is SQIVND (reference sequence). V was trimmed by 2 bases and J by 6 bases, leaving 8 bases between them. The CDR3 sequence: CASSIRGGNSPLHF. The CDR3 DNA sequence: TGTGCCAGTAGTATACGGGGGGGTAATTCACCCCTCCACTTT.

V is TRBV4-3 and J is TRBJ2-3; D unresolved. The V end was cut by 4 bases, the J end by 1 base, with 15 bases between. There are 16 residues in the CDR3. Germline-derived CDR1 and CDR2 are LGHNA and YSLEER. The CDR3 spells CASSRVLEVGTDTQYF. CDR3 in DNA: TGCGCCAGCAGCCGGGTGCTAGAGGTGGGCACAGATACGCAGTATTTT.

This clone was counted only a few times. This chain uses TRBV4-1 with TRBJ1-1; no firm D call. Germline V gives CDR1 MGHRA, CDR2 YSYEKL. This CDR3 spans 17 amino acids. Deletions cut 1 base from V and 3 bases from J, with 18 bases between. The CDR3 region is CASSQGRVPIGYTEAFF. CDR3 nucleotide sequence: TGCGCCAGCAGCCAAGGCCGGGTACCCATTGGGTACACTGAAGCTTTCTTT.

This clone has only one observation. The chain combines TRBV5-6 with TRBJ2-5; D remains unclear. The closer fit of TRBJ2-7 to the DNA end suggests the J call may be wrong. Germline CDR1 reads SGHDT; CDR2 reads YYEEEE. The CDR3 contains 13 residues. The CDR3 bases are TGTGCCAGCAGCTTTAGTGAATCCTACGAGCAGTACTTC. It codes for CASSFSESYEQYF.

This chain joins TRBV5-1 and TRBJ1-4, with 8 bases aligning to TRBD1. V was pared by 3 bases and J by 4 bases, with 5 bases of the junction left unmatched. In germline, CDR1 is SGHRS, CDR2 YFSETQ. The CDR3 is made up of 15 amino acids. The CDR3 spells CASSSTGGGNEKLFF. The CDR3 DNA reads TGCGCCAGCAGCTCAACAGGGGGTGGTAATGAAAAACTGTTTTTT.

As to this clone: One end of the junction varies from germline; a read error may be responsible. CDR3 in DNA: TGCGCCAGCAGTTTGGCGGGTAGCACAGATACGCAGTATTTT. Translating it yields CASSLAGSTDTQYF. J is TRBJ2-3 and V is TRBV5-1; TRBD2 is a possible D gene (5 bases). The CDR3 sequence is 14 residues long. CDR1 is SGHRS, CDR2 YFSETQ, per germline. Filled out from reference TRBV5-1 and TRBJ2-3, the complete variable domain reads KAGVTQTPRYLIKTRGQQVTLSCSPISGHRSVSWYQQTPGQGLQFLFEYFSETQRNKGNFPGRFSGRQFSNSRSEMNVSTLELGDSALYLCASSLAGSTDTQYFGPGTRLTVL.

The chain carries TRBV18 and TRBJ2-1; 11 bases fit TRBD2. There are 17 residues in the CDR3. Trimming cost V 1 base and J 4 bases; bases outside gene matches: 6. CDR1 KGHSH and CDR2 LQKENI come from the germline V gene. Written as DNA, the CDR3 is TGTGCCAGCTCACCACGATCGGGGACTAGCGGATACAATGAGCAGTTCTTC. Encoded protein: CASSPRSGTSGYNEQFF.

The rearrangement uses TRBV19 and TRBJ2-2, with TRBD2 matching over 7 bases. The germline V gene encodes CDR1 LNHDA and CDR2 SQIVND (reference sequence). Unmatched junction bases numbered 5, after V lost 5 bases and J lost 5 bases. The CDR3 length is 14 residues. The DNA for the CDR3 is TGTGCCAGTAGTTCTAGCGGCGGGACCGGGGAGCTGTTTTTT. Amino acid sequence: CASSSSGGTGELFF.